This T cell receptor beta chain emerged from a study of monozygotic twins with inflammatory bowel disease. Around 3,600 ng of total RNA went into each TCR library. TCRdb re-analyzed the 5' RACE reads; it lists each CDR3 protein once, without DNA. This table holds some 150,000 distinct CDR3 sequences. The CDR3 extends over 13 amino acids. Per germline, CDR1 DFQATT and CDR2 SNEGSKA (reference sequence). V usage is TRBV20-1 and J usage is TRBJ2-3. Sequenced input: blood. This clonotype was obtained from a human donor with ulcerative colitis or Crohn's disease, or a healthy co-twin of an affected twin (not recorded which). The CDR3 sequence: CSARDQSTDTQYF.